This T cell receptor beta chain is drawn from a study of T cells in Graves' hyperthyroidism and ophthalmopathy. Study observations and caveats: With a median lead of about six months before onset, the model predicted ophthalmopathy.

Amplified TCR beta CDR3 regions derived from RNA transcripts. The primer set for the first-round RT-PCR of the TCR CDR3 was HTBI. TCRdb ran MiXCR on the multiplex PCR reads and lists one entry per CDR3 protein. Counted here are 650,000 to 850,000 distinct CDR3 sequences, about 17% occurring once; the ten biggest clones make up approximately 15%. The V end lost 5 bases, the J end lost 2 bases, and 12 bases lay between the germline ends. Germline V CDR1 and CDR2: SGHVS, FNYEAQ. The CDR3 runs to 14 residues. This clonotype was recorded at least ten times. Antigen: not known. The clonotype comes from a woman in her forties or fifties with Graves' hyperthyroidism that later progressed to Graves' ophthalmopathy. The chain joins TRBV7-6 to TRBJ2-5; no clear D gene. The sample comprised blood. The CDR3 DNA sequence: TGTGCCAGCAGCCGGGTACAGATTCAAGAGACCCAGTACTTC. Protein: CASSRVQIQETQYF.